This T cell receptor beta chain was found in a study of blood T cell repertoires in COVID-19. Overall study context: The study drew acute and convalescent COVID-19 samples from the United States, Italy and Spain. Sources were T cells, B-cell-depleted T cells, or PBMCs; the material itself was cDNA or gDNA.

This clone is a singleton in its sample. Original handling: Amplification with reference gene primers provided the estimates of nucleated cell counts. Method: immunoSEQ multiplex PCR; TCRdb's copy keeps in-frame clones and lacks some. V, J and clone size are taken as reported in that table, and D and trimming were inferred from the DNA itself. The sample has roughly 390,000 clones; approximately 81% are singletons. The V gene end was trimmed by 3 bases and the J gene end by 5 bases; junction bases not matched to a gene: 9. The CDR3 runs to 16 residues. Germline V gene lookup returns CDR1 KGHDR and CDR2 SFDVKD.

This TCR came from a woman aged 18-29 years with acute or convalescent COVID-19. The sequenced sample consisted of peripheral blood. The chain couples TRBV24-1 to TRBJ2-5, with 9 nucleotides matching TRBD1. CDR3 sequence (DNA): TGTGCCACCAGTGATACGGGACAGGGCCAGGGGGAGACCCAGTACTTC. It specifies CATSDTGQGQGETQYF.